Sequencing of this T cell receptor beta chain was carried out in a study of blood T cells in healthy people across ages (dated by TCRdb to between 2015 and 2016). Describing the broader study: In model experiments, roughly one uniquely barcoded TCR beta cDNA molecule per two T cells was captured by template switching. Age-related changes in TCR beta repertoire diversity were measured in the study by deep sequencing normalized with unique cDNA molecular identifiers. The donors were split into four age groups: young (average 16 years), middle-aged (39), aged (over 55) and long-lived (approximately 80). Donors of different ages were randomly distributed across sequencing lanes to avoid experimental bias. Using the same blood draw, the study looked at two additional independent replicas of 1 million unique cDNA reads for two donors, one aged 18 to 30 and the other aged 80 or older.

Concerning this clonotype itself: Its cognate antigen has yet to be identified. Per-base qualities were not stored, and no clone one base away is much larger.

The library relied on 5' RACE. The listed sequencing device is Illumina HiSeq 2500. A second PCR of about 6 to 11 cycles was performed with a sample-barcoded 5' primer and a J-beta primer mix. A template-switch 5' adaptor carrying 12 random nucleotides introduced a unique molecular identifier onto each TCR beta cDNA molecule. At least 2.5 million CDR3-containing paired-end reads were obtained from each sample. First-strand cDNA was synthesized from all RNA with the Mint cDNA synthesis kit, primed by a TRBC-specific oligonucleotide. All cDNA was treated with uracil-DNA glycosylase and then went through a first 18-cycle PCR with the universal primers M1SS and BC2_uni_R. The original methods were these. For normalization, 1 million high-quality reads, each with a distinct molecular identifier, were randomly selected from each sample. Instead of being binned into consensus sequences, reads with shared molecular identifiers were discarded. CDR3 identification, clonotype clustering and error correction used MiTCR with a Q25 quality threshold and the strictest error-elimination algorithm. Lower-bound total TCR beta diversity was estimated with a nonparametric unseen species model using Euler transformation. TCRdb's own reprocessing of the public reads used fastp at Q25 and MiXCR and kept productive beta chains. Merged by CDR3 protein, the rows form single entries marked with the most common genes and DNA. For this entry, the V and J calls and clone size follow TCRdb and not the study's own pipeline. This sample holds more than 800,000 distinct CDR3 sequences; roughly 45% were observed only once. The ten top clones hold 18% of the sample.

Measured from the cysteine to the phenylalanine, the CDR3 is 14 residues long. Of the read, only the CDR3 DNA is kept; its 42 bases are in frame from base 1. CDR1 and CDR2 are read off the germline V gene as SGHNT and YENEEA. V loses 1 base at its end and J loses 8 bases; junction bases beyond the gene matches: 4. Findings and caveats that apply to the study as a whole: Observed TCR beta diversity per million T cells fell roughly linearly with age, and a significant reduction was already apparent by age around 40. Because donor CMV infection status was unknown, age-related changes in expanded clonotypes were potentially confounded. A strong correlation was found between observed TCR beta diversity and the percentage of naive T cells measured by flow cytometry. Compared with the aged group, the long-lived group had more naive CD4+ T cells, fewer expanded clones and increased TCR diversity, suggesting age selection. Bulk unsorted PBMC profiling prevented conclusive comparison of naive and antigen-experienced compartments. Total diversity estimates from one million sequenced T cells were considered lower bounds and underestimates.

Donors were approximately 42 systemically healthy Caucasian individuals from Russia aged roughly 6 to 90 years. Each donor gave ten milliliters of peripheral blood, collected into EDTA-treated Vacutainer tubes. Ficoll-Paque density-gradient centrifugation was used to isolate PBMCs, with at least 6 million per sample. Total RNA was extracted from PBMCs with Trizol reagent, with at least 5 micrograms obtained per sample. For every donor, an aliquot of PBMCs went through flow cytometry to measure the percentages of naive CD45RAhigh/CD27high T cells. Specimen: blood. This receptor was taken from a woman aged 55-70 years in good health. The V gene is TRBV11-3 and the J gene is TRBJ2-3; TRBD2 aligns with 9 central bases. The CDR3 region has the sequence CASSLAGLACTQYF. In nucleotides, the sequence is TGTGCCAGCAGCTTAGCGGGACTAGCTTGTACGCAGTATTTT.